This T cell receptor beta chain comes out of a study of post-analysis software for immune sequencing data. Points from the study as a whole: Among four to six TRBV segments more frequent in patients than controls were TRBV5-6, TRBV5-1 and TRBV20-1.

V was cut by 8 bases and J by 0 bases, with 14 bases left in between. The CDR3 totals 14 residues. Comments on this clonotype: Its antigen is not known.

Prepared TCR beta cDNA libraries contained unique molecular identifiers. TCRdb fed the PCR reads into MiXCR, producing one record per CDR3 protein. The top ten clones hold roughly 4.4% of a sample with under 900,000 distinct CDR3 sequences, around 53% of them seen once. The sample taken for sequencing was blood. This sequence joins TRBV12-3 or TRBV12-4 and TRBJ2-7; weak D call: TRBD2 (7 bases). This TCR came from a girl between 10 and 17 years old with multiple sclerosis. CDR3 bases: TGTGCCAGCCAAGGGGGGGAGAGCTCCTACGAGCAGTACTTC. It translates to CASQGGESSYEQYF.